Listed below are T cell receptor beta chains from one sample, sequenced in a study of blood T cell repertoires in COVID-19. Some clones are missing from TCRdb's copy, which holds only in-frame ones; the method was immunoSEQ multiplex PCR. The repertoire holds 200,000 to 250,000 clones, approximately 87% seen once, with approximately 3.3% in the top ten. Sequencing used PBMCs or T cells enriched from blood (not recorded which). The receptors were gathered from a woman aged 45-59 years in a cohort exposed to, infected with or recovered from COVID-19 (not recorded which). Both conserved end residues are part of each CDR3. Each record gives: D gene, clone size, J gene, V gene, CDR3 protein, CDR3 DNA. The D gene is left open where the match is weak. Clone size is not always given. Where it is, it says once, few, many or a class for expanded clones.

NA few TRBJ2-7 TRBV10-3 CAISQGSYEQYF TGTGCCATCAGTCAGGGTTCCTACGAGCAGTACTTC
TRBD2 NA TRBJ2-3 TRBV7-2 CASSLTLAGTSTDTQYF TGTGCCAGCAGCTTAACATTAGCGGGGACGAGCACAGATACGCAGTATTTT
TRBD2 NA TRBJ2-3 TRBV18 CASSRSGGPTDTQYF TGTGCCAGCTCACGGAGCGGGGGGCCCACAGATACGCAGTATTTT
NA NA TRBJ2-7 TRBV30 CAWSVGLSNYEQYF TGTGCCTGGAGTGTCGGGTTAAGTAACTACGAGCAGTACTTC
NA once TRBJ1-1 TRBV9 CASSPSAQTNTEAFF TGTGCCAGCAGCCCCTCCGCCCAGACTAACACTGAAGCTTTCTTT
NA NA TRBJ2-4 TRBV9 CASSVGQVMNIQYF TGTGCCAGCAGCGTAGGGCAGGTAATGAACATTCAGTACTTC
NA NA TRBJ1-1 TRBV3-1/TRBV3-2 CASSGRDRYTEAFF TGTGCCAGCAGCGGGCGTGACCGATACACTGAAGCTTTCTTT
NA NA TRBJ1-4 TRBV7-6 CASSLVLGLREKLFF TGTGCCAGCAGCTTAGTTCTGGGGCTTCGGGAAAAACTGTTTTTT
NA NA TRBJ1-2 TRBV4-3 CASSQERAVTTGYTF TGCGCCAGCAGCCAAGAGCGGGCGGTTACGACTGGCTACACCTTC
NA NA TRBJ1-1 TRBV10-3 CAISETPGNTEAFF TGTGCCATCAGTGAGACCCCGGGGAACACTGAAGCTTTCTTT
NA few TRBJ1-6 TRBV19 CASSMRSNSPLHF TGTGCCAGTAGTATGAGGAGCAATTCACCCCTCCACTTT
NA few TRBJ2-7 TRBV12-1 CAERTSGPSYEQYF TGTGCCGAGCGGACTAGCGGGCCCTCCTACGAGCAGTACTTC
TRBD2 few TRBJ2-4 TRBV4-1 CASSWGLAVAKNIQYF TGCGCCAGCAGCTGGGGACTAGCTGTAGCCAAAAACATTCAGTACTTC
NA NA TRBJ2-1 TRBV7-6 CASSLDHPAGATGNEQFF TGTGCCAGCAGCTTAGACCACCCGGCGGGGGCTACTGGGAATGAGCAGTTCTTC
NA NA TRBJ2-3 TRBV9 CASSVGGRSTDTQYF TGTGCCAGCAGCGTAGGAGGTAGAAGCACAGATACGCAGTATTTT
TRBD1 NA TRBJ1-1 TRBV27 CASRTGLLLGNTEAFF TGTGCCAGCCGGACAGGGCTTCTTTTGGGGAACACTGAAGCTTTCTTT
TRBD1 NA TRBJ1-4 TRBV5-1 CASREGTGPTNEKLFF TGCGCCAGCAGGGAAGGGACAGGCCCAACTAATGAAAAACTGTTTTTT
TRBD1 NA TRBJ2-7 TRBV2 CASSGRGQGSEQYF TGTGCCAGCAGTGGCCGGGGACAGGGGTCCGAGCAGTACTTC
TRBD1 NA TRBJ2-6 TRBV28 CASSLFLGQDTGANVLTF TGTGCCAGCAGTTTATTCCTGGGACAGGATACTGGGGCCAACGTCCTGACTTTC
TRBD1 NA TRBJ1-5 TRBV5-3 CARSGTASNQPQHF TGTGCCAGAAGCGGGACAGCTAGCAATCAGCCCCAGCATTTT